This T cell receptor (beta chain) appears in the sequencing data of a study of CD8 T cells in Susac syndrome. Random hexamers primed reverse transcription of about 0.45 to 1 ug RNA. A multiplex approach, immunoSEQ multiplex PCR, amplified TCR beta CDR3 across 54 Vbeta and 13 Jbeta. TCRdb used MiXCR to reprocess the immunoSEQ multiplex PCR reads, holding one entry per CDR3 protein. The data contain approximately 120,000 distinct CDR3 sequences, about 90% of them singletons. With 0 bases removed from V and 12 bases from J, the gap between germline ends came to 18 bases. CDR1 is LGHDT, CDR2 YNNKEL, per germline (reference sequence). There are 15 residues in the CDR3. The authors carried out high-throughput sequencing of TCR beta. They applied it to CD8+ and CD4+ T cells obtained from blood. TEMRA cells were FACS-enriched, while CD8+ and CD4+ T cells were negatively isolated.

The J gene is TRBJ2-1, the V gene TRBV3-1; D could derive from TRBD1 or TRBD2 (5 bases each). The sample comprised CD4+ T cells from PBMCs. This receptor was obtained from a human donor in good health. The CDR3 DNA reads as TGTGCCAGCAGCCAAGATTCGAGTTTGGGGGAAGTGCAGTTCTTC. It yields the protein CASSQDSSLGEVQFF.